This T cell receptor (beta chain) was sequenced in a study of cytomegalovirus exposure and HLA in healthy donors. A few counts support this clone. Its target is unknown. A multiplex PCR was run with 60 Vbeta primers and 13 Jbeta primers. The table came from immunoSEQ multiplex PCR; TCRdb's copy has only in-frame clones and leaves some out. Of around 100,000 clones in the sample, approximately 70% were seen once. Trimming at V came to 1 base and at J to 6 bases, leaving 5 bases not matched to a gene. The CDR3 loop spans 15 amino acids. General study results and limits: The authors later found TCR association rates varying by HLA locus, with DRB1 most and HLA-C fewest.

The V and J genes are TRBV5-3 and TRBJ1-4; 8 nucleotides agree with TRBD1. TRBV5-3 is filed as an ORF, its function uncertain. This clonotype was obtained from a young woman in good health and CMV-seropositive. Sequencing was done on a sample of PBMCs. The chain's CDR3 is CARSLKDRVDEKLFF. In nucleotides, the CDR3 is TGTGCCAGAAGCTTGAAGGACAGGGTAGATGAAAAACTGTTTTTT.